The T cell receptor beta chain described here comes from a study of blood T cell repertoires in COVID-19. Study-level information: Both acute and convalescent COVID-19 samples were obtained from the United States, Italy and Spain. T cells, B-cell-depleted T cells, or PBMCs provided the cDNA or gDNA that served as material.

Original processing methods: Nucleated cell counts were estimated from reference gene primer amplification. Sequencing was performed with immunoSEQ multiplex PCR; in TCRdb, only in-frame clones are kept and a portion is missing. That table supplies the V and J calls and clone size; D and trimming were determined from the DNA. This table holds 390,000 or so clones, 70% to 90% found once. This CDR3 is built from 17 residues. Germline V gives CDR1 SGHRS, CDR2 YFSETQ. With V trimmed by 5 bases and J by 6 bases, 15 bases remained unmatched. Sequencing input: peripheral blood. J is TRBJ2-1 and V is TRBV5-1, with 9 bases matching TRBD2. The clonotype was recovered from a woman in her thirties with active or convalescent COVID-19. The CDR3, as DNA: TGCGCCAGCAGAAGACATTGGTCTAGCGGGGTCGGCAATGAGCAGTTCTTC. Translating gives CASRRHWSSGVGNEQFF. The variable domain in full, with the rest retrieved from reference TRBV5-1 and TRBJ2-1, is KAGVTQTPRYLIKTRGQQVTLSCSPISGHRSVSWYQQTPGQGLQFLFEYFSETQRNKGNFPGRFSGRQFSNSRSEMNVSTLELGDSALYLCASRRHWSSGVGNEQFFGPGTRLTVL.